The 14 T cell receptor beta chains below all came from one sample that was sequenced in a study of cytomegalovirus exposure and HLA in healthy donors. Using immunoSEQ multiplex PCR, the repertoire was profiled, and TCRdb retains in-frame clones only, with some absent. The sample contains 55,000 to 70,000 clones, 85% to 90% of which appear only once. Sequences were obtained from PBMCs. Receptors were obtained from a woman between 18 and 29 years old in good health and CMV-seronegative.

The V call is TRBV5-6, the J call TRBJ1-5; 9 nucleotides align to TRBD1. The trim removed 5 bases at V and 6 bases at J, leaving 6 bases unmatched. The CDR3 has 14 residues. Germline lookup yields CDR1 SGHDT and CDR2 YYEEEE. The CDR3 sequence: CASSPGTGSQPQHF. The CDR3 coding sequence is TGTGCCAGCAGTCCCGGGACAGGGAGTCAGCCCCAGCATTTT.

The chain couples TRBV27 to TRBJ2-7, with D perhaps TRBD1 (6 bases). Per the germline V gene, CDR1 is MNHEY and CDR2 is SMNVEV (reference sequence). CDR3 length: 13 residues. V shed 3 bases and J shed 6 bases, with 12 bases lying between them. The CDR3 bases are TGTGCCAGCAGTTTTACAGGGCAGTCCGAGCAGTACTTC. Residues: CASSFTGQSEQYF.

The rearrangement uses TRBV29-1 and TRBJ2-1, with D perhaps matching TRBD2 (6 bases). V shed 4 bases and J shed 2 bases, with 12 bases lying between them. CDR3 length equals 14 residues. Germline V lookup: CDR1 SQVTM, CDR2 ANQGSEA. Written as DNA, the CDR3 is TGCAGCGTTGGAGAGCGGGCTCCCTACAATGAGCAGTTCTTC. Its translation: CSVGERAPYNEQFF.

The CDR3 sequence is CASSDIAGTGAESPYEQYF. In DNA, the CDR3 is TGTGCCAGCAGTGATATCGCCGGGACAGGGGCCGAGTCTCCCTACGAGCAGTACTTC. This chain joins TRBV6-1 and TRBJ2-7, with TRBD1 identical over 10 bases. Germline V gene sequence: CDR1 MNHNS, CDR2 SASEGT. The CDR3 loop spans 19 amino acids. Trimming removed 3 bases from V and 2 bases from J; junction bases left unmatched: 16.

This clone came up a few times. The chain joins TRBV2 to TRBJ2-7, with 9 bases aligning to TRBD2. J was trimmed by 4 bases and V by 6 bases; bases with no gene match: 10. The CDR3 runs to 15 residues. Germline V CDR1 and CDR2: SNHLY, FYNNEI. In DNA form, the CDR3 reads TGTGCCAGCAGCGCGCGGGGGGGCCTGGCTTACGAGCAGTACTTC. Its translation: CASSARGGLAYEQYF. Combining the CDR3 with reference TRBV2 and TRBJ2-7 gives the whole variable domain EPEVTQTPSHQVTQMGQEVILRCVPISNHLYFYWYRQILGQKVEFLVSFYNNEISEKSEIFDDQFSVERPDGSNFTLKIRSTKLEDSAMYFCASSARGGLAYEQYFGPGTRLTVT.

V is TRBV7-2 and J is TRBJ2-1; unclear D gene. The CDR3 consists of 11 residues. Trimming pared 2 bases from V and 8 bases from J, leaving 4 bases between. Germline assignment: CDR1 SGHTA and CDR2 FQGNSA. The CDR3 region is CASSLSDEQFF. The CDR3 coding sequence is TGTGCCAGCAGCTTAAGCGATGAGCAGTTCTTC.

The chain is built from TRBV9 and TRBJ1-1; 12 bases are a match to TRBD1. V shed 2 bases and J 3 bases; nucleotides not matched to a gene: 5. The length of the CDR3 is 16 residues. The germline V gene encodes CDR1 SGDLS and CDR2 YYNGEE. The CDR3 DNA sequence: TGTGCCAGCAGCGTGGGGACAGGGGGCTGGGACACTGAAGCTTTCTTT. It encodes CASSVGTGGWDTEAFF.

The chain links TRBV28 to TRBJ2-7; D is unresolved. Trimming took 4 bases from V and 4 from J, leaving 8 bases between them. In germline, CDR1 is MDHEN, CDR2 SYDVKM. The CDR3 is made up of 12 amino acids. CDR3 sequence (DNA): TGTGCCAGCAGTTCCCCTCTGTACGAGCAGTACTTC. This translates into CASSSPLYEQYF.

The chain joins TRBV9 to TRBJ1-1; D gene ambiguous. Germline V gene data show CDR1 as SGDLS and CDR2 as YYNGEE. This CDR3 region has 14 residues. V lost 4 bases and J lost 0, with 10 bases in between. CDR3 protein: CASSPRRVNTEAFF. The CDR3 DNA sequence: TGTGCCAGCAGCCCCCGTAGAGTGAACACTGAAGCTTTCTTT.

The chain uses TRBV7-2 and TRBJ2-3; 16 bases map to TRBD2. Germline loops: CDR1 SGHTA, CDR2 FQGNSA. The CDR3 covers 17 residues. Losses at the gene ends were 4 bases for V and 6 bases for J; bases not matched to a gene: 7. The CDR3 spells CASSSPPGLAGGDTQYF. In nucleotides, the CDR3 is TGTGCCAGCAGCTCCCCACCGGGACTAGCGGGGGGGGATACGCAGTATTTT.

The CDR3 nucleotides read TGTGCCAGCAGTCCGGGGAAAGTCATCCGGGACAGTCACCCCTACGAGCAGTACTTC. Its protein is CASSPGKVIRDSHPYEQYF. The chain carries TRBV28 and TRBJ2-7; 7 nucleotides align to TRBD1. Losses at the gene ends were 5 bases for V and 2 bases for J; bases not matched to a gene: 21. The CDR3 covers 19 residues. CDR1 is MDHEN, CDR2 SYDVKM, per germline.

This clone was observed a single time. The CDR3 reads CASSTKANQPQHF. The CDR3 region has the DNA TGTGCCAGTAGTACCAAAGCCAATCAGCCCCAGCATTTT. This rearrangement joins TRBV19 to TRBJ1-5; unclear D gene. The CDR3 has 13 residues. Germline values: CDR1 LNHDA, CDR2 SQIVND (reference sequence). The ends were cut back, 4 bases at V and 3 bases at J, with 7 bases in the middle.

The gene calls are TRBV5-4 and TRBJ2-1; 10 nucleotides agree with TRBD2. This CDR3 has 16 residues. V lost 1 base and J lost 5; bases outside the gene matches: 6. The germline gives CDR1 SGHNT, CDR2 YYREEE (reference sequence). The CDR3 nucleotides are TGTGCCAGCAGCTTGCGGGGACTAGCGTCAGACAATGAGCAGTTCTTC. It yields the protein CASSLRGLASDNEQFF.

This clone has just a few counts. The chain uses TRBV5-6 and TRBJ2-3, with TRBD2 identical over 12 bases. Germline V lookup: CDR1 SGHDT, CDR2 YYEEEE. J was trimmed by 2 bases and V by 0 bases; bases with no gene match: 1. The length of the CDR3 is 16 residues. The CDR3 sequence: CASSLGTSGDTDTQYF. The CDR3 DNA sequence: TGTGCCAGCAGCTTGGGGACTAGCGGGGACACAGATACGCAGTATTTT.